The 16 T cell receptor beta chains in this list originate from one sample, sequenced in a study of graft-versus-host responses after intestinal transplantation. Produced via immunoSEQ multiplex PCR; TCRdb's table is partial and in-frame only. This table has 62,000 or so clones, approximately 90% appearing once. This specimen consisted of PBMCs, obtained 26 days after transplant. The receptors were gathered from a human patient who received an intestinal transplant, so some T cells may come from the graft donor.

The gene calls are TRBV19 and TRBJ1-1, with TRBD1 as a possible D gene (6 bases). Trimming removed 7 bases at V and 0 bases at J, with 12 bases between. The CDR3 consists of 14 residues. The germline V gene encodes CDR1 LNHDA and CDR2 SQIVND (reference sequence). The CDR3 region is CASILTGMNTEAFF. The CDR3 nucleotides read TGTGCCAGTATTCTAACAGGGATGAACACTGAAGCTTTCTTT.

The rearrangement links TRBV5-1 to TRBJ2-3, with 7 positions matching TRBD1. The CDR3 is 15 residues long. Per germline, CDR1 SGHRS and CDR2 YFSETQ. Trimming removed 0 bases from V and 4 bases from J; junction bases left unmatched: 5. The CDR3 region has the DNA TGCGCCAGCAGCTTGGAGGGGGCGCGTGCAGATACGCAGTATTTT. Protein sequence: CASSLEGARADTQYF.

The rearrangement links TRBV11-2 to TRBJ2-7; weak D call: TRBD1 (6 bases). CDR3 length equals 13 residues. Trimming left V 1 base short and J 7 bases short, with 11 bases between. Germline V CDR1 and CDR2: SGHAT, FQNNGV. The CDR3 here is CASSLGGGAEQYF. For the CDR3, the DNA is TGTGCCAGCAGCTTAGGAGGGGGTGCTGAGCAGTACTTC.

The chain employs TRBV25-1 and TRBJ2-3, with TRBD1 as a possible D gene (5 bases). The CDR3 extends over 18 amino acids. Germline values: CDR1 MGHDK, CDR2 SYGVNS. Trimming pared 1 base from V and 2 bases from J, leaving 19 bases between. CDR3 region: CASSESIWTTDPTDTQYF. The CDR3 DNA is TGTGCCAGCAGTGAATCAATCTGGACAACGGACCCCACAGATACGCAGTATTTT.

The chain carries TRBV20-1 and TRBJ1-1; D may be TRBD1 (6 bases). Germline V gene sequence: CDR1 DFQATT, CDR2 SNEGSKA (reference sequence). The CDR3 consists of 11 residues. The V end was cut by 3 bases, the J end by 6 bases, with 8 bases between. The CDR3 nucleotides are TGCAGTGCTAGGGGGGGGCCTGAAGCTTTCTTT. Encoded protein: CSARGGPEAFF.

This chain connects TRBV5-4 to TRBJ2-2, with 8 bases lining up with TRBD2. Germline CDR1 reads SGHNT; CDR2 reads YYREEE (reference sequence). The CDR3 sequence is 16 residues long. V gave up 0 bases and J gave up 4 bases; unmatched junction bases: 5. This CDR3 is CASSLAGGERTGELFF. CDR3 sequence (DNA): TGTGCCAGCAGCTTGGCCGGGGGGGAGCGCACCGGGGAGCTGTTTTTT.

The chain combines TRBV4-1 with TRBJ2-7, with a tentative D call TRBD1 (5 bases). V was shortened by 1 base and J by 12 bases, with 16 bases between the two germline ends. This CDR3 has 13 residues. Germline V lookup: CDR1 MGHRA, CDR2 YSYEKL. The CDR3 is CASSQGGADRPYF. The CDR3 region has the DNA TGCGCCAGCAGCCAAGGTGGGGCAGACCGGCCGTACTTC.

The rearrangement links TRBV27 to TRBJ1-2; 7 bases align to TRBD1. J was trimmed by 4 bases and V by 8 bases; bases with no gene match: 7. The CDR3 sequence is 13 residues long. Per the germline V gene, CDR1 is MNHEY and CDR2 is SMNVEV (reference sequence). Here the CDR3 DNA reads TGTGCCAGCGCAAGTAGACAGGGCTATGGCTACACCTTC. Translated, it gives CASASRQGYGYTF.

CDR3 sequence: CASSRQGATAGNTIYF. The CDR3 DNA is TGTGCCAGCAGCCGACAGGGGGCAACGGCCGGAAACACCATATATTTT. This chain links TRBV2 with TRBJ1-3; 10 bases agree with TRBD1. CDR3 length: 16 residues. V lost 6 bases and J lost 4; bases outside the gene matches: 9. The germline CDR1 and CDR2 sequences are SNHLY and FYNNEI.

This clone was detected only once. The chain uses TRBV27 and TRBJ1-4; 7 bases map to TRBD1. CDR1 and CDR2 from the germline V gene are MNHEY and SMNVEV (reference sequence). V shed 5 bases, J shed 3 bases, and the junction held 15 bases outside the gene matches. The CDR3 runs 18 residues. CDR3 region: CASSRKVPQGWPNEKLFF. The CDR3 coding sequence is TGTGCCAGCAGTAGAAAAGTCCCACAGGGGTGGCCTAATGAAAAACTGTTTTTT. The full variable domain, in which reference TRBV27 and TRBJ1-4 provide the parts outside the CDR3, is EAQVTQNPRYLITVTGKKLTVTCSQNMNHEYMSWYRQDPGLGLRQIYYSMNVEVTDKGDVPEGYKVSRKEKRNFPLILESPSPNQTSLYFCASSRKVPQGWPNEKLFFGSGTQLSVL.

V usage is TRBV28 and J usage is TRBJ1-4; no clear D. Per the germline V gene, CDR1 is MDHEN and CDR2 is SYDVKM. CDR3 length equals 15 residues. V was shortened by 2 bases and J by 4 bases, with 11 bases between the two germline ends. This chain's CDR3 is CASSLITAGNEKLFF. Here the CDR3 DNA reads TGTGCCAGCAGTTTAATCACAGCCGGTAATGAAAAACTGTTTTTT.

The chain carries TRBV29-1 and TRBJ2-1, with 8 bases fitting TRBD1. CDR3 length: 14 amino acids. The J segment lost 4 bases and the V segment lost 5 bases, leaving 7 bases of the junction unmatched. The germline V gene has CDR1 SQVTM and CDR2 ANQGSEA. The CDR3 region is CSVTQGATYNEQFF. DNA of the CDR3: TGCAGCGTTACCCAGGGGGCTACTTACAATGAGCAGTTCTTC.

The CDR3 reads CASSTNSGGAGEQFF. As DNA, the CDR3 is TGTGCCAGCAGTACCAATAGCGGGGGGGCTGGTGAGCAGTTCTTC. J is TRBJ2-1 and V is TRBV6-1; 11 nucleotides line up with TRBD2. This CDR3 has 15 residues. The V gene's germline CDR1 is MNHNS and CDR2 SASEGT. Trimming removed 5 bases from V and 9 bases from J; junction bases left unmatched: 9.

As for this clone: This sample also contains other DNA sequences that code for the same CDR3. V gene TRBV9 combines with J gene TRBJ1-1; 7 positions match TRBD1. The CDR3 has 13 residues. CDR1 SGDLS and CDR2 YYNGEE come from the germline V gene. Trimming at V came to 3 bases and at J to 1 base, leaving 0 bases not matched to a gene. The CDR3 loop reads CASSAGGNTEAFF. CDR3 nucleotide sequence: TGTGCCAGCAGCGCAGGGGGGAACACTGAAGCTTTCTTT.

The V and J genes are TRBV19 and TRBJ2-3, with 7 positions matching TRBD1. CDR3 length: 18 amino acids. Trimming took 1 base from V and 0 from J; bases not matched to a gene: 10. Germline V gene data show CDR1 as LNHDA and CDR2 as SQIVND (reference sequence). CDR3: CASSIGGQFLSSTDTQYF. For the CDR3, the DNA is TGTGCCAGTAGTATAGGGGGACAGTTTTTATCTAGCACAGATACGCAGTATTTT.

V and J are TRBV28 and TRBJ2-7, with TRBD1 matching 10 bases. Trimming cost V 6 bases and J 1 base; bases outside gene matches: 9. CDR1 is MDHEN, CDR2 SYDVKM, per germline. The CDR3 loop spans 16 amino acids. The CDR3 region has the DNA TGTGCCAGCAGCACCCCCGGGACAGGGGTTTCCTACGAGCAGTACTTC. This sequence encodes CASSTPGTGVSYEQYF.